This is a list of T cell receptor beta chains from one sample in a study of T cell responses to AZD1222 COVID-19 vaccine. Using immunoSEQ multiplex PCR, the repertoire was profiled, and TCRdb retains in-frame clones only, with some absent. The data show about 140,000 clones, 90% to 95% seen once. Sequenced material: peripheral blood, taken on day 0 of AZD1222 vaccination. The receptors were gathered from an adult in good health. CDR3s include the opening cysteine and the closing phenylalanine or tryptophan. Each record gives: CDR3 protein, CDR3 DNA, J gene, D gene, clone size, V gene. D genes are given only for firm matches. The size field is filled for only some rows; it gives once, few, many or a size class.

CDR3aa: CASSIGDRNYGYTF
CDR3nt: TGCGCCAGCAGCATTGGGGACAGAAACTATGGCTACACCTTC
j_gene: TRBJ1-2
d_gene: TRBD1
abundance: -
v_gene: TRBV5-1

CDR3aa: CASSEGMNTEAFF
CDR3nt: TGTGCCAGCAGTGAAGGGATGAACACTGAAGCTTTCTTT
j_gene: TRBJ1-1
d_gene: -
abundance: -
v_gene: TRBV6-1

CDR3aa: CASSPQGGGEAFF
CDR3nt: TGTGCCAGCAGCCCCCAGGGAGGAGGTGAAGCTTTCTTT
j_gene: TRBJ1-1
d_gene: -
abundance: few
v_gene: TRBV14

CDR3aa: CASTVGMNTEAFF
CDR3nt: TGTGCCAGTACTGTCGGAATGAACACTGAAGCTTTCTTT
j_gene: TRBJ1-1
d_gene: -
abundance: -
v_gene: TRBV19

CDR3aa: CASSFPTSGVQETQYF
CDR3nt: TGTGCCAGCAGCTTCCCGACTAGCGGGGTCCAAGAGACCCAGTACTTC
j_gene: TRBJ2-5
d_gene: TRBD2
abundance: -
v_gene: TRBV7-2

CDR3aa: CSVERGVDGYTF
CDR3nt: TGCAGCGTTGAGAGGGGGGTAGATGGCTACACCTTC
j_gene: TRBJ1-2
d_gene: -
abundance: -
v_gene: TRBV29-1

CDR3aa: CATSSQGIGELFF
CDR3nt: TGTGCCACCTCCTCACAGGGTATCGGGGAGCTGTTTTTT
j_gene: TRBJ2-2
d_gene: -
abundance: -
v_gene: TRBV19

CDR3aa: CASGRPPNEQFF
CDR3nt: TGTGCCAGCGGACGGCCCCCCAATGAGCAGTTCTTC
j_gene: TRBJ2-1
d_gene: -
abundance: -
v_gene: TRBV28

CDR3aa: CASSQDMGRAEAFF
CDR3nt: TGTGCCAGCAGCCAAGATATGGGGCGGGCTGAAGCTTTCTTT
j_gene: TRBJ1-1
d_gene: -
abundance: -
v_gene: TRBV3-1/TRBV3-2

CDR3aa: CASSPSGSLNEQFF
CDR3nt: TGTGCCAGCTCACCCAGCGGGAGTCTGAATGAGCAGTTCTTC
j_gene: TRBJ2-1
d_gene: TRBD2
abundance: -
v_gene: TRBV18

CDR3aa: CASRTTGGPNQPQHF
CDR3nt: TGTGCCAGCAGAACCACAGGGGGCCCGAATCAGCCCCAGCATTTT
j_gene: TRBJ1-5
d_gene: TRBD1
abundance: -
v_gene: TRBV6-5

CDR3aa: CASSLRTEAFF
CDR3nt: TGTGCCAGCAGCTTAAGAACTGAAGCTTTCTTT
j_gene: TRBJ1-1
d_gene: -
abundance: once
v_gene: TRBV7-2

CDR3aa: CASSLARDNYEQYF
CDR3nt: TGTGCCAGCAGCTTGGCCCGGGACAACTACGAGCAGTACTTC
j_gene: TRBJ2-7
d_gene: -
abundance: -
v_gene: TRBV13